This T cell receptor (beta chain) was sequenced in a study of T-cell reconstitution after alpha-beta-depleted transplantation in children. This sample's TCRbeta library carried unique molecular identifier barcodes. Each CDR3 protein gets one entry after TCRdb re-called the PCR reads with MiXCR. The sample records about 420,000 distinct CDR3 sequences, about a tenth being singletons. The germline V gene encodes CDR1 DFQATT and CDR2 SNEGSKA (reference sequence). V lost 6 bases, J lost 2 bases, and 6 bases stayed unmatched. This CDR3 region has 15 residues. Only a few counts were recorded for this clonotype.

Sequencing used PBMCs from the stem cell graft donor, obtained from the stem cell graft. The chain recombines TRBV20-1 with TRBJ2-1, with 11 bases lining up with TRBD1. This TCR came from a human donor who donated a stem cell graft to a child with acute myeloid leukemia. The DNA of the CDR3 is TGCAGTGCCTGGGACAGGGGGATCACCTACAATGAGCAGTTCTTC. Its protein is CSAWDRGITYNEQFF.